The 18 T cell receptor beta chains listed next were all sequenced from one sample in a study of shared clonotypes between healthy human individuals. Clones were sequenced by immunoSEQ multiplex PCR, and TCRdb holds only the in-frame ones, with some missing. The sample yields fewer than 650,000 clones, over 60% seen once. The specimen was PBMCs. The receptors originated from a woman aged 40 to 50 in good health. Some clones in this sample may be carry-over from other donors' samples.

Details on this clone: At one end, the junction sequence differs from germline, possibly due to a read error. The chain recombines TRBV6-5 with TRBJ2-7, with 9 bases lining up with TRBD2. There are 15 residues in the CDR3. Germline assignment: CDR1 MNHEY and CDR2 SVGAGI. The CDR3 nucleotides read TGTGCCAGCAGTTACTTTGCGGGAGGGCCAAAGGAGCGGTACTTC. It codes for CASSYFAGGPKERYF.

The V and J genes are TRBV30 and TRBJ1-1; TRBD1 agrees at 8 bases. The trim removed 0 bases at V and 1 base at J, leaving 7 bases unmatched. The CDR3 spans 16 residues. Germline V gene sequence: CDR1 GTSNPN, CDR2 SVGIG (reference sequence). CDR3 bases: TGTGCCTGGAGTGTACAGGGGGTTTGGAGGAACACTGAAGCTTTCTTT. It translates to CAWSVQGVWRNTEAFF.

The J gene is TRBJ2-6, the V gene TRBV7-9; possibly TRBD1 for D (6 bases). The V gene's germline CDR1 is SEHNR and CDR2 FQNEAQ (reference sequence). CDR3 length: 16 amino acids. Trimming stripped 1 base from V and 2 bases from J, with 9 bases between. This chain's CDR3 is CASSLGAGAGANVLTF. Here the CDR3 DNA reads TGTGCCAGCAGCTTAGGGGCAGGGGCTGGGGCCAACGTCCTGACTTTC.

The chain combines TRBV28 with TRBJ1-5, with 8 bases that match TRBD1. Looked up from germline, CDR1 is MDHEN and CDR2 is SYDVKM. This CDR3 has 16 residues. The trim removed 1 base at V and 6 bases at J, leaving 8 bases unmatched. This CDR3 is CASSLSPGGSSQPQHF. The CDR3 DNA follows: TGTGCCAGCAGTTTATCGCCAGGGGGCTCTAGTCAGCCCCAGCATTTT.

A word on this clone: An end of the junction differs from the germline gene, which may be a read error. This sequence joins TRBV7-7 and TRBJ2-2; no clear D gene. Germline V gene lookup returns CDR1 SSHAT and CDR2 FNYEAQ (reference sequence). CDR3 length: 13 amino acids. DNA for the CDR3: TGTGCTAGCAGCAGAAGAGAGGCCGGGGAGCTGTTTTTT. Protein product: CASSRREAGELFF.

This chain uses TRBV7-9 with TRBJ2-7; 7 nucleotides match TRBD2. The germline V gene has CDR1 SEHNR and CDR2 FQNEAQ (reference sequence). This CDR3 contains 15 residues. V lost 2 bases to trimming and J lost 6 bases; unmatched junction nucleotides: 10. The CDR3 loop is CASSLLSGREAEQYF. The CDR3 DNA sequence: TGTGCCAGCAGCTTACTCTCCGGACGGGAGGCCGAGCAGTACTTC.

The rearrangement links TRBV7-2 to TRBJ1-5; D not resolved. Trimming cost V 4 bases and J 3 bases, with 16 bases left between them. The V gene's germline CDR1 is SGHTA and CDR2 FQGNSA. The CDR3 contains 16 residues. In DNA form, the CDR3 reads TGTGCCAGCAGCTCCCCGGATAGGGCTTTCAATCAGCCCCAGCATTTT. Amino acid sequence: CASSSPDRAFNQPQHF.

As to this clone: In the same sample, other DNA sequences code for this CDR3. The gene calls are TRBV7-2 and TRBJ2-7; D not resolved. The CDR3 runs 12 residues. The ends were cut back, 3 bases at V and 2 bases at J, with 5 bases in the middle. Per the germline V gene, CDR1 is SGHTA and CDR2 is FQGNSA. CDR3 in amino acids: CASSLRPYEQYF. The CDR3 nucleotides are TGTGCCAGCAGCTTGCGCCCCTACGAGCAGTACTTC.

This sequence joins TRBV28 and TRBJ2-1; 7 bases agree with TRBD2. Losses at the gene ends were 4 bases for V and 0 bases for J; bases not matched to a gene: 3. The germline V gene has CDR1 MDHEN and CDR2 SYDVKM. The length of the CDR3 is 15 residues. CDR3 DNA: TGTGCCAGCAGTTATGGCGGGAGCTCCTACAATGAGCAGTTCTTC. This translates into CASSYGGSSYNEQFF.

CDR3 loop: CASSYSSGNTIYF. CDR3 sequence (DNA): TGTGCCAGCAGTTACTCGAGTGGAAACACCATATATTTT. The chain carries TRBV6-6 and TRBJ1-3; D unresolved. Per the germline V gene, CDR1 is MNHNY and CDR2 is SVGAGI (reference sequence). V gave up 0 bases and J gave up 3 bases, with 3 bases separating them. The CDR3 runs 13 residues.

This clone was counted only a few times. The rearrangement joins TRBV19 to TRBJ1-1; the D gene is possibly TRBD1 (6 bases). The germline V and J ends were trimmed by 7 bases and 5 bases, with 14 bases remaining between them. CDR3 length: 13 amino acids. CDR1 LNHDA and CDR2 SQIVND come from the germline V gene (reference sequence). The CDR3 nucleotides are TGTGCCAGTAACAGGCGGGACAATACTGAAGCTTTCTTT. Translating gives CASNRRDNTEAFF.

The CDR3 coding sequence is TGTGCCAGCAGTGTCACGGGGGATCAGCCCCAGCATTTT. This translates into CASSVTGDQPQHF. This sequence joins TRBV6-1 and TRBJ1-5; D is perhaps TRBD1 (5 bases). The V and J ends lost 4 bases and 5 bases respectively, with 9 bases between them. The CDR3 is made up of 13 amino acids. CDR1 and CDR2 (germline): MNHNS, SASEGT.

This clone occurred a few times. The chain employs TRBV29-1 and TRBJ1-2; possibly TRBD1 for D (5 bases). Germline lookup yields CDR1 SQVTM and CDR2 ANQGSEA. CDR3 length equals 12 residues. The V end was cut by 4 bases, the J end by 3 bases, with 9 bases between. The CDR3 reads CSVVGGDYGYTF. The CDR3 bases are TGCAGCGTTGTGGGGGGGGACTATGGCTACACCTTC.

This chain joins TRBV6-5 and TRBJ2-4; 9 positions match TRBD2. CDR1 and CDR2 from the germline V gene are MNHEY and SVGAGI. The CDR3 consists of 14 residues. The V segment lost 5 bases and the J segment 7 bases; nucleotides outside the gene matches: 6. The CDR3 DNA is TGTGCCAGCAGTAAACTAGCGGGCGCTAACATTCAGTACTTC. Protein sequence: CASSKLAGANIQYF.

The DNA of the CDR3 is TGCGCCAGCAGCCAGGGGACAGGCGGCTACACCTTC. Amino acid sequence: CASSQGTGGYTF. The chain joins TRBV4-3 to TRBJ1-2, with 8 bases matching TRBD1. Trimming cost V 3 bases and J 8 bases; bases outside gene matches: 2. CDR1 is LGHNA and CDR2 is YSLEER in the germline V gene. The CDR3 consists of 12 residues.

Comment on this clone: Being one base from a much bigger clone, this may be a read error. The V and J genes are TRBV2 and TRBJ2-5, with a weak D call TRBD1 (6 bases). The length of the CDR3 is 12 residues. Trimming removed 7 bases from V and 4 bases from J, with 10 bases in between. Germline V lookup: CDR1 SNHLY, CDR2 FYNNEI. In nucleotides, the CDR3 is TGTGCCAGCACTGCGACAGGAGAGACCCAGTACTTC. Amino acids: CASTATGETQYF.

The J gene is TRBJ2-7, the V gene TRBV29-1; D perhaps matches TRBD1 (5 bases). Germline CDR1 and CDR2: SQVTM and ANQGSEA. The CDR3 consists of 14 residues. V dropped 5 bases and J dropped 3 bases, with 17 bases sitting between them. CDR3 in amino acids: CSVTGRATGYEQYF. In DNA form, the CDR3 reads TGCAGCGTTACCGGTCGGGCCACAGGCTACGAGCAGTACTTC.

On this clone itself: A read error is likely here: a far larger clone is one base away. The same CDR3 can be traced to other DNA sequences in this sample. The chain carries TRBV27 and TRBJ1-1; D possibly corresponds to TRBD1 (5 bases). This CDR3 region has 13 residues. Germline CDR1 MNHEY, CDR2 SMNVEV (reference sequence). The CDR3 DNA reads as TGCGCCAGCAGTTTAAGCAGGGACACTGAAGCTTTCTTT. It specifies CASSLSRDTEAFF.